The 15 T cell receptor beta chains listed next were all sequenced from one sample in a study of T-cell memory formation after mild COVID-19. TCRdb analysed the 5' RACE reads with MiXCR anew, one entry per CDR3 protein. The sample shows 250,000 to 350,000 distinct CDR3 sequences, around 15% of them seen only once. What was sequenced was PBMCs or a T cell subset sorted from them (not recorded which). All receptors derive from a man younger than 35 who had mild COVID-19 (a few samples of this study predate the infection). Cell type and time point are not known.

There are a few counts of this clonotype. V and J are TRBV7-8 and TRBJ2-7; unclear D gene. This CDR3 has 14 residues. The V gene lost 10 bases and the J gene lost 6 bases, with 22 bases spanning the gap. Germline CDR1 SGHVS, CDR2 FQNEAQ. The CDR3 DNA reads as TGTGCCACCACTGTGGGCACGGTCTCCCCCGAGCAGTACTTC. Amino acids: CATTVGTVSPEQYF. Together with reference TRBV7-8 and TRBJ2-7, the CDR3 gives the full variable domain: GAGVSQSPRYKVAKRGQDVALRCDPISGHVSLFWYQQALGQGPEFLTYFQNEAQLDKSGLPSDRFFAERPEGSVSTLKIQRTQQEDSAVYLCATTVGTVSPEQYFGPGTRLTVT.

This clonotype was observed many times. V and J are TRBV20-1 and TRBJ2-7; D possibly corresponds to TRBD2 (6 bases). Between the trimmed V and J ends, which lost 5 bases and 0 bases, there was a span of 11 bases. The CDR3 is 13 amino acids. In germline, CDR1 is DFQATT, CDR2 SNEGSKA (reference sequence). The CDR3 sequence: CSAGGFGSYEQYF. CDR3 sequence (DNA): TGCAGTGCTGGGGGGTTTGGCTCCTACGAGCAGTACTTC.

Only a few counts were recorded for this clonotype. The chain is built from TRBV4-1 and TRBJ2-1; 7 bases match TRBD2. The CDR3 sequence is 16 residues long. The germline gives CDR1 MGHRA, CDR2 YSYEKL. V trimming: 4 bases; J trimming: 0 bases; junction bases outside the gene matches: 6. CDR3 amino acids: CASSPFGGNSYNEQFF. Written as DNA, the CDR3 is TGCGCCAGCAGCCCTTTCGGGGGGAACTCCTACAATGAGCAGTTCTTC.

This clonotype appeared a few times. J is TRBJ2-5 and V is TRBV5-1; D gene uncertain. CDR1 and CDR2 from the germline V gene are SGHRS and YFSETQ. V lost 5 bases to trimming and J lost 5 bases, with 13 bases between them. The CDR3 has 13 residues. The CDR3 is CASRRSERETQYF. The CDR3 region has the DNA TGCGCCAGCAGGAGAAGCGAAAGGGAGACCCAGTACTTC.

This clonotype was observed a handful of times. The V call is TRBV11-1, the J call TRBJ2-1; D is possibly TRBD1 or TRBD2 (5 bases each). From germline, CDR1 is SGHAT and CDR2 FQDESV (reference sequence). The V and J ends lost 5 bases and 7 bases respectively, with 9 bases between them. The CDR3 length is 12 residues. CDR3 bases: TGTGCCAGCAGCCCCAGGGAGAATGAGCAGTTCTTC. It specifies CASSPRENEQFF.

The V call is TRBV4-1, the J call TRBJ1-2; 11 bases are shared with TRBD1. Germline V lookup: CDR1 MGHRA, CDR2 YSYEKL. V dropped 2 bases and J dropped 8; count of bases not matched to a gene: 7. CDR3 length: 15 residues. CDR3: CASSQPGQGDRGYTF. The CDR3, as DNA: TGCGCCAGCAGCCAACCGGGACAGGGGGACCGAGGCTACACCTTC.

The rearrangement uses TRBV12-3 or TRBV12-4 and TRBJ1-4, with 7 bases fitting TRBD1. Trimming removed 1 base from V and 3 bases from J; junction bases left unmatched: 2. The CDR3 contains 15 residues. CDR3 protein: CASSLGDSSNEKLFF. The CDR3 nucleotides are TGTGCCAGCAGTTTAGGGGACAGCTCTAATGAAAAACTGTTTTTT.

The chain carries TRBV7-8 and TRBJ1-5; D gene unclear. This CDR3 contains 12 residues. Germline values: CDR1 SGHVS, CDR2 FQNEAQ. Trimming removed 5 bases from V and 11 bases from J, with 13 bases in between. The CDR3 region has the DNA TGTGCCAGCAGCCCCCTGTTCGGAGCCCAGCATTTT. Amino acids: CASSPLFGAQHF.

The chain links TRBV9 to TRBJ1-4; 8 nucleotides align to TRBD1. Germline lookup yields CDR1 SGDLS and CDR2 YYNGEE. The CDR3 totals 14 residues. The ends lost 4 bases at V and 7 bases at J; junction bases unmatched: 6. CDR3 sequence (DNA): TGTGCCAGCAGCACCCGACAGGGGTCTGAAAAACTGTTTTTT. As protein: CASSTRQGSEKLFF. The full variable domain, with the rest looked up from reference TRBV9 and TRBJ1-4, is DSGVTQTPKHLITATGQRVTLRCSPRSGDLSVYWYQQSLDQGLQFLIQYYNGEERAKGNILERFSAQQFPDLHSELNLSSLELGDSALYFCASSTRQGSEKLFFGSGTQLSVL.

The chain joins TRBV5-1 to TRBJ2-1; TRBD1 matches at 8 bases. With V trimmed by 0 bases and J by 5 bases, 13 bases remained unmatched. There are 18 residues in the CDR3. Germline V gene data show CDR1 as SGHRS and CDR2 as YFSETQ. CDR3 protein: CASSLATGPGQANNEQFF. The CDR3 DNA is TGCGCCAGCAGCTTGGCCACGGGGCCGGGACAGGCGAACAATGAGCAGTTCTTC.

This clonotype has only a few counts. The CDR3 nucleotides are TGTGCCAGCGGTGGCGGGGGGGAGCAGTACGTC. Translating it yields CASGGGGEQYV. The chain links TRBV28 to TRBJ2-7; 8 nucleotides align to TRBD2. The CDR3 has 11 amino acids. The V segment lost 8 bases and the J segment 7 bases; nucleotides outside the gene matches: 4. Germline V gives CDR1 MDHEN, CDR2 SYDVKM.

This clonotype showed up many times. The rearrangement joins TRBV21-1 to TRBJ2-7; the table's D call, TRBD1, was not checked against the DNA. TRBV21-1 is designated a pseudogene. The CDR3 runs 17 residues. The DNA for the CDR3 is TGTGCCAGCAGCACACACCCATGGGCGACAGTGGTCAACGAGCAGTACGTC. Translating gives CASSTHPWATVVNEQYV.

This clonotype was picked up a small number of times. The V and J genes are TRBV18 and TRBJ1-3, with TRBD1 identical over 10 bases. From germline, CDR1 is KGHSH and CDR2 LQKENI. The CDR3 consists of 16 residues. Germline trimming cut 4 bases from V and 8 bases from J; bases unmatched to any gene: 11. The CDR3: CASSLTGTGDSDTIYF. The CDR3 coding sequence is TGTGCCAGCTCACTCACCGGGACAGGGGATTCGGACACCATATATTTT.

The rearrangement uses TRBV7-2 and TRBJ1-2; D uncertain. Trimming left V 5 bases short and J 4 bases short, with 11 bases between. The CDR3 runs 13 residues. Germline lookup yields CDR1 SGHTA and CDR2 FQGNSA. The CDR3 DNA reads as TGTGCCAGCAGCGACAACTACAGCTATGGCTACACCTTC. Protein sequence: CASSDNYSYGYTF.

V gene TRBV7-2 combines with J gene TRBJ2-1; 12 positions match TRBD2. The V segment lost 7 bases and the J segment 4 bases; nucleotides outside the gene matches: 8. Germline CDR1 is SGHTA and CDR2 is FQGNSA. The CDR3 extends over 16 amino acids. This CDR3 reads CASTFGGTSGYNEQFF. The CDR3 coding sequence is TGTGCCAGCACCTTCGGCGGGACTAGCGGGTACAATGAGCAGTTCTTC.